This T cell receptor (beta chain) was found in a study of control samples from healthy donors and cancer patients. Repertoires were generated with immunoSEQ multiplex PCR, while TCRdb's copy carries only in-frame clones and drops some. The sample includes 160,000 or so clones, over 90% seen only once; the top ten take about 2.4%. The V gene's germline CDR1 is SGDLS and CDR2 YYNGEE. V lost 4 bases to trimming and J lost 2 bases, with 12 bases between them. The CDR3 length is 15 residues. Sequencing used blood. This rearrangement joins TRBV9 to TRBJ2-2; D is undetermined. This receptor was identified in a man in his forties or fifties in good health. The CDR3 sequence is CASSPRAVNTGELFF. The CDR3 DNA reads TGTGCCAGCAGCCCTCGGGCCGTTAACACCGGGGAGCTGTTTTTT. The full variable domain, in which reference TRBV9 and TRBJ2-2 provide the parts outside the CDR3, is DSGVTQTPKHLITATGQRVTLRCSPRSGDLSVYWYQQSLDQGLQFLIQYYNGEERAKGNILERFSAQQFPDLHSELNLSSLELGDSALYFCASSPRAVNTGELFFGEGSRLTVL.